Below, 10 T cell receptor beta chains from the same sample are listed, as sequenced in a study of tumor-infiltrating lymphocytes in primary liver carcinoma. Germline DNA was also extracted, while the blood RNA originated from unsorted whole blood. Constant-region priming of 500 to 550 ng total RNA yielded TCR beta cDNA. ARM-PCR, slightly modified, supplied the TCR beta libraries through three nested multiplex PCR rounds. Forward primers for TRBV1-TRBV30 and a C-beta reverse primer served the first two PCR rounds, at 10 cycles each. TCRdb recomputed calls from the multiplex PCR reads with MiXCR, one row per CDR3 protein. The sample lists about 330,000 distinct CDR3 sequences; approximately 65% were seen once. Sequencing was performed on peripheral blood. The receptors here all came from a man aged 35-49 years with primary liver carcinoma and hepatitis B virus infection.

With regard to this clonotype: With a much larger clone just one base away, this may be a read error. The rearrangement links TRBV14 to TRBJ1-1; D uncertain. The CDR3 length is 13 residues. Germline V gene lookup returns CDR1 SGHDN and CDR2 FVKESK. CDR3 coding DNA: TGTGCCAGCAGCCAAGATCGGGCCAGCCGCGCTCTCTTT. The encoded protein is CASSQDRASRALF.

To note about this clonotype: A much larger clone is a single base away; this may be a read error. This sequence joins TRBV10-3 and TRBJ2-7, with D possibly being TRBD1 or TRBD2 (6 bases each). CDR3 size: 16 residues. The germline CDR1 and CDR2 sequences are ENHRY and SYGVKD. Between the trimmed V and J ends, which lost 0 bases and 6 bases, there was a span of 18 bases. The CDR3 bases are TGTGCCATCAGTGAGTCGATTGGGGGGCGCGTATCCGAGCAGTACTTC. Protein product: CAISESIGGRVSEQYF.

This clonotype was counted many times. The chain couples TRBV11-2 to TRBJ2-7, with 8 bases aligning to TRBD1. The CDR3 length is 16 residues. Per germline, CDR1 SGHAT and CDR2 FQNNGV. J was trimmed by 0 bases and V by 5 bases; bases with no gene match: 9. The CDR3, as DNA: TGTGCCAGCAGCCCGATCGGACAGGGACTCTCCTACGAGCAGTACTTC. Translating it yields CASSPIGQGLSYEQYF.

In this sample, this clonotype turned up a few times. This chain uses TRBV10-3 with TRBJ2-2; no clear D gene. The CDR3 spans 16 residues. CDR1 is ENHRY, CDR2 SYGVKD, per germline. V was pared by 0 bases and J by 0 bases, with 8 bases between. CDR3 in DNA: TGTGCCATCAGTGAGTCGGCCGGCCCGAACACCGGGGAGCTGTTTTTT. Its translation: CAISESAGPNTGELFF.

This clonotype was seen more than once but under ten times. The V call is TRBV28, the J call TRBJ2-3; tentative D call: TRBD1 (5 bases). Between the trimmed V and J ends, which lost 7 bases and 1 base, there was a span of 9 bases. The germline CDR1 and CDR2 sequences are MDHEN and SYDVKM. This CDR3 has 13 residues. The CDR3 DNA reads as TGTGCCAGCACCCTAGGGGGCACAGATACGCAGTATTTT. Translated: CASTLGGTDTQYF. Together with reference TRBV28 and TRBJ2-3, the CDR3 gives the full variable domain: DVKVTQSSRYLVKRTGEKVFLECVQDMDHENMFWYRQDPGLGLRLIYFSYDVKMKEKGDIPEGYSVSREKKERFSLILESASTNQTSMYLCASTLGGTDTQYFGPGTRLTVL.

Ten or more counts support this clonotype. The rearrangement uses TRBV29-1 and TRBJ1-1; TRBD1 matches at 8 bases. Trimming took 6 bases from V and 7 from J; bases not matched to a gene: 4. In germline, CDR1 is SQVTM, CDR2 ANQGSEA. The CDR3 is 11 residues long. The CDR3 DNA reads TGCAGCGTAGGACAGGGCGGTGAAGCTTTCTTT. It is translated as CSVGQGGEAFF.

Worth noting for this clonotype: This may arise from a read error, as a much more abundant clone is one base away. Given the absence of the conserved phenylalanine or tryptophan at the CDR3 end, a read error is likely. V usage is TRBV6-5 and J usage is TRBJ1-4; 8 bases are shared with TRBD1. The CDR3 is made up of 14 amino acids. Trimming took 7 bases from V and 8 from J; bases not matched to a gene: 9. CDR1 MNHEY and CDR2 SVGAGI come from the germline V gene. Here the CDR3 DNA reads TGTGCCAGCACAAGCCAGGGGGCGGGGGAAAAACTGTTTTAT. Protein sequence: CASTSQGAGEKLFY.

The V and J genes are TRBV29-1 and TRBJ2-5; tentatively, D is TRBD2 (7 bases). This CDR3 region has 12 residues. Germline V gives CDR1 SQVTM, CDR2 ANQGSEA. The CDR3 DNA reads TGCATCGCTGAGGGGGGGGGAGAGACCCAGTACTTC. This encodes CIAEGGGETQYF.

The chain recombines TRBV11-2 with TRBJ2-3; the D is unclear. This CDR3 spans 14 amino acids. The V end was cut by 5 bases, the J end by 2 bases, with 11 bases between. CDR1 and CDR2 (germline): SGHAT, FQNNGV. For the CDR3, the DNA is TGTGCCAGCAGCCCGAGGCAGGTCACAGATACGCAGTATTTT. It yields the protein CASSPRQVTDTQYF.

A note on this clonotype: A read error may explain this, as a much larger clone is one base away. The chain is built from TRBV6-2 or TRBV6-3 and TRBJ2-7; no reliable D call. There are 13 residues in the CDR3. Per germline, CDR1 MNHEY and CDR2 SVGEGT. The CDR3: CASRRGSSYQQYF. The DNA for the CDR3 is TGTGCCAGCAGGAGAGGCAGCTCCTACCAGCAGTACTTC.